A single sample gave rise to the 23 T cell receptor beta chains below, sequenced in a study of naive and memory T cell subsets. The beta constant-region primer was an equimolar mix of two oligonucleotides covering TRBC1 and TRBC2. TCRdb re-called the UMI-ligation and nested PCR reads with MiXCR, one entry per CDR3 protein. Here the sample spans 37,000 or so distinct CDR3 sequences, about an eighth being singletons. Sequencing used effector memory CD4+ T cells from blood. The sample's subset: effector memory, CD45RA- CD27-. These receptors came from a human donor in good health.

This clonotype was detected ten times or more. The rearrangement links TRBV29-1 to TRBJ2-3, with TRBD2 identical over 8 bases. The CDR3 contains 14 residues. Germline V CDR1 and CDR2: SQVTM, ANQGSEA. J gave up 2 bases and V 6 bases, and 7 bases lay outside the gene matches. The CDR3 sequence is CSVAASGHTDTQYF. The CDR3, as DNA: TGCAGCGTGGCGGCTAGCGGGCACACAGATACGCAGTATTTT.

J is TRBJ2-3 and V is TRBV7-4, with 10 nucleotides matching TRBD2. CDR1 and CDR2 from the germline V gene are SGHVT and SQSDAQ. V trimming: 0 bases; J trimming: 4 bases; junction bases outside the gene matches: 10. The CDR3 length is 18 residues. Here the CDR3 reads CASSLAKREGRSADTQYF. In DNA, the CDR3 is TGTGCCAGCAGCTTAGCCAAGCGGGAGGGCCGTTCGGCAGATACGCAGTATTTT.

The V call is TRBV20-1, the J call TRBJ1-5, with a tentative D call TRBD1 (5 bases). The CDR3 runs to 14 residues. Germline V CDR1 and CDR2: DFQATT, SNEGSKA (reference sequence). Trimming shortened V by 3 bases and J by 4 bases, and 13 bases separated the two germline ends. CDR3 bases: TGCAGTGCTAGTCGGGGGGGATCAAATCAGCCCCAGCATTTT. It specifies CSASRGGSNQPQHF.

This clonotype has more than one count but fewer than ten. CDR3 sequence: CASSPRDQGNTDTQYF. For the CDR3, the DNA is TGTGCCAGCTCACCGCGTGACCAGGGTAATACAGATACGCAGTATTTT. The rearrangement joins TRBV18 to TRBJ2-3, with D tentatively TRBD1 (5 bases). The length of the CDR3 is 16 residues. The germline CDR1 and CDR2 sequences are KGHSH and LQKENI. V lost 3 bases to trimming and J lost 3 bases, with 16 bases between them.

The J gene is TRBJ2-7, the V gene TRBV6-1; 9 bases fit TRBD1. The V and J ends lost 6 bases and 3 bases, in that order; junction bases with no gene match: 6. CDR1 and CDR2 (germline): MNHNS, SASEGT. The CDR3 loop spans 14 amino acids. The CDR3 DNA is TGTGCCAGCAGGAAGGGGGACAGGGACTACGAGCAGTACTTC. It encodes CASRKGDRDYEQYF.

This clonotype was seen a few times. V usage is TRBV7-9 and J usage is TRBJ2-7; D not resolved. The germline gives CDR1 SEHNR, CDR2 FQNEAQ (reference sequence). Trimming left V 5 bases short and J 1 base short, with 15 bases between. The CDR3 runs 15 residues. The CDR3 is CASSPDFQSSYEQYF. Here the CDR3 DNA reads TGTGCCAGCAGCCCAGACTTCCAGAGTTCCTACGAGCAGTACTTC.

The sample holds many counts of this clonotype. The V call is TRBV6-6, the J call TRBJ1-2; D uncertain. Germline CDR1 reads MNHNY; CDR2 reads SVGAGI (reference sequence). There are 11 residues in the CDR3. V gave up 6 bases and J gave up 4 bases, with 6 bases separating them. The CDR3 sequence is CASRTLYGYTF. CDR3 bases: TGTGCCAGCAGGACGCTCTATGGCTACACCTTC.

This clonotype appeared a few times. The chain combines TRBV6-6 with TRBJ2-7; D is tentatively TRBD1 or TRBD2 (5 bases each). Germline values: CDR1 MNHNY, CDR2 SVGAGI (reference sequence). V was cut by 5 bases and J by 0 bases, with 14 bases left in between. The CDR3 is 15 residues long. CDR3 amino acids: CASSNRDDSSYEQYF. The CDR3 DNA reads as TGTGCCAGCAGTAACCGGGACGACTCCTCCTACGAGCAGTACTTC.

The CDR3 coding sequence is TGCAGTGCTTCGGAAGGGGGAAACTATGGCTACACCTTC. Translated, it gives CSASEGGNYGYTF. This chain links TRBV20-1 with TRBJ1-2; a weak D match, TRBD1 (6 bases). V was shortened by 5 bases and J by 2 bases, with 12 bases between the two germline ends. This CDR3 has 13 residues. The germline CDR1 and CDR2 sequences are DFQATT and SNEGSKA (reference sequence).

The J gene is TRBJ2-4, the V gene TRBV29-1; possible D gene TRBD2, 6 bases. Germline V gives CDR1 SQVTM, CDR2 ANQGSEA. The CDR3 spans 14 residues. Deletions cut 7 bases from V and 8 bases from J, with 21 bases between. CDR3 protein: CSGVAGPSRDIQYF. CDR3 DNA: TGCAGCGGAGTCGCGGGACCTTCGCGAGACATTCAGTACTTC.

The chain couples TRBV5-1 to TRBJ2-7; 12 nucleotides match TRBD1. With 0 bases clipped from V and 0 bases from J, the junction kept 7 bases outside the gene matches. The germline CDR1 and CDR2 sequences are SGHRS and YFSETQ. This CDR3 region has 18 residues. For the CDR3, the DNA is TGCGCCAGCAGCTTGGGAGGGACAGGGGGCTCCAGCTCCTACGAGCAGTACTTC. Amino acid sequence: CASSLGGTGGSSSYEQYF.

This sequence joins TRBV28 and TRBJ2-3, with a weak D call TRBD1 (5 bases). Germline CDR1 is MDHEN and CDR2 is SYDVKM. V lost 4 bases and J 1 base, leaving 18 bases between the germline ends. CDR3 length equals 17 residues. CDR3 loop: CASSSKRPKGGTDTQYF. Written as DNA, the CDR3 is TGTGCCAGCAGTTCAAAACGGCCAAAAGGGGGCACAGATACGCAGTATTTT.

This clonotype was counted between two and nine times. The J gene is TRBJ1-5, the V gene TRBV7-9; D call uncertain. The CDR3 totals 13 residues. Germline V gene sequence: CDR1 SEHNR, CDR2 FQNEAQ (reference sequence). Trimming stripped 5 bases from V and 2 bases from J, with 7 bases between. Here the CDR3 reads CASSLDGNQPQHF. The CDR3 DNA reads TGTGCCAGCAGCCTGGACGGCAATCAGCCCCAGCATTTT.

This sequence joins TRBV12-3 or TRBV12-4 and TRBJ1-1; D remains unclear. Trimming removed 5 bases at V and 4 bases at J, with 14 bases between. The CDR3 runs 14 residues. CDR3: CASSGHTRGTEAFF. For the CDR3, the DNA is TGTGCCAGCAGTGGTCACACGCGAGGCACTGAAGCTTTCTTT.

The sample holds a few counts of this clonotype. V is TRBV7-2 and J is TRBJ2-5; D is undetermined. The CDR3 contains 13 residues. The germline V gene has CDR1 SGHTA and CDR2 FQGNSA. V lost 1 base and J 6 bases, leaving 9 bases between the germline ends. The CDR3 DNA reads as TGTGCCAGCAGCTTAGGAATAGGAAAGACCCAGTACTTC. This gives the protein CASSLGIGKTQYF.

J is TRBJ2-1 and V is TRBV2; 7 nucleotides line up with TRBD1. From germline, CDR1 is SNHLY and CDR2 FYNNEI. The CDR3 has 13 residues. The ends lost 6 bases at V and 6 bases at J; junction bases unmatched: 5. CDR3 DNA sequence: TGTGCCAGCAGGGCGGACAGGATCAATGAGCAGTTCTTC. It encodes CASRADRINEQFF.

This clonotype was picked up many times. V is TRBV7-2 and J is TRBJ1-5, with TRBD1 matching over 7 bases. Looked up from germline, CDR1 is SGHTA and CDR2 is FQGNSA. This CDR3 has 16 amino acids. J gave up 7 bases and V 6 bases, and 15 bases lay outside the gene matches. The CDR3 reads CASREQEGAVGQPQHF. DNA of the CDR3: TGTGCCAGCAGAGAGCAGGAGGGGGCCGTGGGACAGCCCCAGCATTTT.

The V call is TRBV6-5, the J call TRBJ1-2; D possibly corresponds to TRBD1 (5 bases). V was trimmed by 6 bases and J by 2 bases, leaving 10 bases between them. Germline V gene lookup returns CDR1 MNHEY and CDR2 SVGAGI. The CDR3 covers 13 residues. The CDR3, as DNA: TGTGCCAGCAGGACAGACGTAAACTATGGCTACACCTTC. The encoded protein is CASRTDVNYGYTF.

The chain joins TRBV28 to TRBJ2-7, with 8 bases matching TRBD2. The CDR3 loop spans 15 amino acids. The V gene's germline CDR1 is MDHEN and CDR2 SYDVKM. The junction had 13 bases not matched to a gene; V was cut back by 6 bases and J by 6 bases. The CDR3, as DNA: TGTGCCAGCAGCACCTTAACGGGAGGGTTGGTCGAGCAGTACTTC. Protein sequence: CASSTLTGGLVEQYF.

This clonotype was seen a handful of times. The chain couples TRBV9 to TRBJ2-2; 10 bases are shared with TRBD2. Looked up from germline, CDR1 is SGDLS and CDR2 is YYNGEE. The CDR3 has 16 residues. Trimming took 0 bases from V and 6 from J; bases not matched to a gene: 5. CDR3 nucleotides: TGTGCCAGCAGCGTAGCGAGCGGGAGGGGGCCCGGGGAGCTGTTTTTT. Its translation is CASSVASGRGPGELFF.

The V and J genes are TRBV3-1 and TRBJ2-7; D uncertain. The CDR3 is 17 residues long. V lost 0 bases, J lost 3 bases, and 18 bases lay in between. CDR1 is LGHDT and CDR2 is YNNKEL in the germline V gene (reference sequence). This chain's CDR3 is CASSQDSDFETGYEQYF. The CDR3 coding sequence is TGTGCCAGCAGCCAAGACTCAGACTTTGAAACGGGCTACGAGCAGTACTTC.

This clonotype was observed a handful of times. The rearrangement joins TRBV29-1 to TRBJ1-2, with TRBD1 as a possible D gene (5 bases). V lost 4 bases, J lost 0 bases, and 12 bases lay in between. CDR1 is SQVTM and CDR2 is ANQGSEA in the germline V gene. The CDR3 has 14 amino acids. DNA for the CDR3: TGCAGCGTTGGGAGGACACAAGCTAACTATGGCTACACCTTC. This encodes CSVGRTQANYGYTF.

J is TRBJ1-5 and V is TRBV7-2, with D hard to call. The CDR3 sequence is 16 residues long. CDR1 is SGHTA, CDR2 FQGNSA, per germline. The V gene lost 1 base and the J gene lost 1 base, with 11 bases spanning the gap. This chain's CDR3 is CASSLEAQLSNQPQHF. CDR3 coding DNA: TGTGCCAGCAGCTTAGAGGCGCAGCTGAGCAATCAGCCCCAGCATTTT.